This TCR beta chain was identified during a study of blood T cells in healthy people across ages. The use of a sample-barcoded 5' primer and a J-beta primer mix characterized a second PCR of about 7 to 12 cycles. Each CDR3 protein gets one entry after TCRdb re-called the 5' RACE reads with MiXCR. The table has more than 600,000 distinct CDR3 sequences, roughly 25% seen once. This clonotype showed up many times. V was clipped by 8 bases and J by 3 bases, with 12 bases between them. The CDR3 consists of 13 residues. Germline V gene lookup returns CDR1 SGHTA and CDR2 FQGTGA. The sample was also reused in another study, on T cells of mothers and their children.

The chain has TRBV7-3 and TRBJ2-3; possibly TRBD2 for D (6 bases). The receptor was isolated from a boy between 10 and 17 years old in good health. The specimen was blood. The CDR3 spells CASSAGPTDTQYF. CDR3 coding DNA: TGTGCCAGCTCCGCGGGACCTACAGATACGCAGTATTTT.